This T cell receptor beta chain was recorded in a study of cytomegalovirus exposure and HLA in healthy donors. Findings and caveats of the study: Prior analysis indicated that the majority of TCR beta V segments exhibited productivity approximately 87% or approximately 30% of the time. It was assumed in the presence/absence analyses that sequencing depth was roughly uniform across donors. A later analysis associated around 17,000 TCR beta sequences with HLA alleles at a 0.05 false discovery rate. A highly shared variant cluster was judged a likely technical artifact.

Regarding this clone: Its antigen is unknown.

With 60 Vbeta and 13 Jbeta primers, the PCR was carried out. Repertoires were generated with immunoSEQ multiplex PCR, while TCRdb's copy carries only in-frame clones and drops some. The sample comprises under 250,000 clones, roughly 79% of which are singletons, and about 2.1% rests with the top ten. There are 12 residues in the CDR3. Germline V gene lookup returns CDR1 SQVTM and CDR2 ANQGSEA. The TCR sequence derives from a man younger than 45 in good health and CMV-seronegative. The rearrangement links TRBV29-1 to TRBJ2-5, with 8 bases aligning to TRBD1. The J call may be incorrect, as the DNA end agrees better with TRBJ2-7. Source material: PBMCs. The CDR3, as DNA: TGCAGCGTTCAGGGGGCGCGTTACGAGCAGTACTTC. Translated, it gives CSVQGARYEQYF.